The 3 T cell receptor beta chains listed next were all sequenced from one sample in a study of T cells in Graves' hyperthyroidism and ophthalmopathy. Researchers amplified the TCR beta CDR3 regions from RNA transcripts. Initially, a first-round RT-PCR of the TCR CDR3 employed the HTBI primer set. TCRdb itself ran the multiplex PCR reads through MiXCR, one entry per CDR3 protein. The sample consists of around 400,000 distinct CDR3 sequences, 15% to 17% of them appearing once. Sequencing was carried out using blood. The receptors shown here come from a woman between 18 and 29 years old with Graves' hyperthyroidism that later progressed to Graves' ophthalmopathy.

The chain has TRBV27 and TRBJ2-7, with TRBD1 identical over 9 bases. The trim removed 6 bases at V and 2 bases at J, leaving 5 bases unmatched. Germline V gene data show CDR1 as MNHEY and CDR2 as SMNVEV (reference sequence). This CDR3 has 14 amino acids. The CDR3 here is CASRWGQGPYEQYF. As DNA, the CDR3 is TGTGCCAGCAGGTGGGGACAGGGTCCCTACGAGCAGTACTTC.

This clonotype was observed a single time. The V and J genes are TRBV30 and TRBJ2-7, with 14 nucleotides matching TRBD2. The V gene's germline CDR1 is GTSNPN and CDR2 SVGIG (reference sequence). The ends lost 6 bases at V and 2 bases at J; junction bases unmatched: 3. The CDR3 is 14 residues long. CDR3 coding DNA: TGTGCCTGTACGGGACTAGCGGGAGCCTACGAGCAGTACTTC. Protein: CACTGLAGAYEQYF.

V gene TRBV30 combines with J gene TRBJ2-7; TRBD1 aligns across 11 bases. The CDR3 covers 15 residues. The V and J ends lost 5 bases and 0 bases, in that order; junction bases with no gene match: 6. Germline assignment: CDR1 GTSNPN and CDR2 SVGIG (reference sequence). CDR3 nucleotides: TGTGCCTGGGGTTACGGGACAGGGGGCTCCTACGAGCAGTACTTC. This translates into CAWGYGTGGSYEQYF. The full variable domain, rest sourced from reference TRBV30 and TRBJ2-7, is SQTIHQWPATLVQPVGSPLSLECTVEGTSNPNLYWYRQAAGRGLQLLFYSVGIGQISSEVPQNLSASRPQDRQFILSSKKLLLSDSGFYLCAWGYGTGGSYEQYFGPGTRLTVT.